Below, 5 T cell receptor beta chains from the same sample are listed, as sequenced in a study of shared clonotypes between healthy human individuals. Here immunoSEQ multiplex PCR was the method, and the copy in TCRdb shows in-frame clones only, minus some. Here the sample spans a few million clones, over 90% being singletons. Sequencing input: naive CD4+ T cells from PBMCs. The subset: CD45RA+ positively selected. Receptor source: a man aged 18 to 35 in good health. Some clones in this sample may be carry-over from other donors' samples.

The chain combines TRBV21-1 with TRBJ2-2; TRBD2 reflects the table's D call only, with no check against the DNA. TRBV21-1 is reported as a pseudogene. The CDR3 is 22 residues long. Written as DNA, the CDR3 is TGTGCCAGCAGCAAAGATCACATGGGACTAGCGGCCCGACGATACTACACCCGGGAGCTGTTTTTT. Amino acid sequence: CASSKDHMGLAARRYYTRELFF.

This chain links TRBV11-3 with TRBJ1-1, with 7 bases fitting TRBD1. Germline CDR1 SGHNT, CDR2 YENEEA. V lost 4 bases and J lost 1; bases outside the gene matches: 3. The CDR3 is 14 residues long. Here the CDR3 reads CASSSGQANTEAFF. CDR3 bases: TGTGCCAGCAGCTCAGGACAGGCGAACACTGAAGCTTTCTTT.

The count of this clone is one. DNA for the CDR3: TGTGCCACCAGCAGAGGCCCAGGGGGCATCTACGAGCAGTACTTC. It codes for CATSRGPGGIYEQYF. This chain connects TRBV15 to TRBJ2-7, with 8 bases matching TRBD1. The germline gives CDR1 LNHNV, CDR2 YYDKDF (reference sequence). With V trimmed by 1 base and J by 3 bases, 5 bases remained unmatched. The CDR3 spans 15 residues.

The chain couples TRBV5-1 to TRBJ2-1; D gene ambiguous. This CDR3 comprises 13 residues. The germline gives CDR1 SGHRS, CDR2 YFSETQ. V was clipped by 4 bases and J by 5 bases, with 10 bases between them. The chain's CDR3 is CASSADPHNEQFF. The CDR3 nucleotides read TGCGCCAGCAGCGCTGACCCACACAATGAGCAGTTCTTC.

CDR3 bases: TGTGCCAGCAGTGAAGCGGGGACACCCTGGGAGAAGCAGTTCTTC. It encodes CASSEAGTPWEKQFF. The rearrangement uses TRBV6-1 and TRBJ2-1, with D possibly being TRBD1 (6 bases). This CDR3 contains 15 residues. Germline CDR1 and CDR2: MNHNS and SASEGT. V shed 0 bases and J shed 11 bases, with 17 bases lying between them.